The 32 T cell receptor beta chains below were found in one sample sequenced in a study of blood T cell repertoires in COVID-19 (dated by TCRdb to 2020 to 2022). Libraries were built with the immunoSEQ multiplex PCR assay. TCRdb limited this immuneACCESS table to in-frame rearrangements with V and J called. A share of clones is missing; checked studies link under half to unresolved V genes, and the rest is unexplained. In all, the sample holds 98,000 or so clones, and more than 75% of those were seen once. The top ten constitute approximately 27% of the sample. The sequencing sample was made of peripheral blood. These receptors all stem from a man aged 55 to 70 with acute or convalescent COVID-19.

The chain recombines TRBV11-2 with TRBJ1-2; possible D gene TRBD1, 6 bases. CDR1 is SGHAT, CDR2 FQNNGV, per germline. V lost 1 base to trimming and J lost 6 bases, with 9 bases between them. This CDR3 comprises 13 residues. CDR3 sequence reads: CASSLGEGDGYTF. CDR3 DNA: TGTGCCAGCAGCTTAGGAGAGGGGGATGGCTACACCTTC.

This sequence joins TRBV15 and TRBJ1-5, with 8 bases that match TRBD1. V lost 8 bases and J lost 5; bases outside the gene matches: 5. The length of the CDR3 is 13 residues. Germline CDR1 reads LNHNV; CDR2 reads YYDKDF (reference sequence). The CDR3, as DNA: TGTGCCACCGAGGCAGGGGGCCATCAGCCCCAGCATTTT. It codes for CATEAGGHQPQHF.

This sequence joins TRBV5-5 and TRBJ2-1, with D possibly matching TRBD1 (6 bases). The CDR3 totals 13 residues. The V and J ends lost 5 bases and 9 bases respectively, with 15 bases between them. The germline V gene has CDR1 SGHKS and CDR2 YYEKEE (reference sequence). The CDR3 region has the DNA TGTGCCAGCAGTGGCTTGGGCAGGGGTGAGCAGTTCTTC. Its translation: CASSGLGRGEQFF.

The CDR3 DNA reads as TGTGCCACCAGTGATTCAGTGAGGCGGGAGCTGTTTTTT. Translating it yields CATSDSVRRELFF. V is TRBV24-1 and J is TRBJ2-2; D is unresolved. The V end was cut by 2 bases, the J end by 9 bases, with 9 bases between. The CDR3 loop spans 13 amino acids. The germline V gene encodes CDR1 KGHDR and CDR2 SFDVKD.

This chain connects TRBV6-1 to TRBJ1-5, with 7 bases fitting TRBD1. CDR1 is MNHNS and CDR2 is SASEGT in the germline V gene. V dropped 3 bases and J dropped 7; count of bases not matched to a gene: 3. This CDR3 is built from 13 residues. The CDR3 nucleotides are TGTGCCAGCAGTGACAGGGGGTGGCAGCCCCAGCATTTT. Residues: CASSDRGWQPQHF.

The chain couples TRBV30 to TRBJ1-3, with 7 bases identical to TRBD1. CDR3 size: 13 residues. Germline V gene lookup returns CDR1 GTSNPN and CDR2 SVGIG (reference sequence). J was trimmed by 0 bases and V by 6 bases; bases with no gene match: 2. CDR3 in amino acids: CACYRGSGNTIYF. In nucleotides, the CDR3 is TGTGCCTGTTACAGGGGCTCTGGAAACACCATATATTTT.

The chain employs TRBV28 and TRBJ1-4; weak D call: TRBD1 (5 bases). The CDR3 has 15 amino acids. The ends were cut back, 4 bases at V and 7 bases at J, with 16 bases in the middle. Germline assignment: CDR1 MDHEN and CDR2 SYDVKM. The CDR3 spells CASSSVSRVGEKLFF. The CDR3 bases are TGTGCCAGCAGTTCAGTGAGCAGGGTTGGTGAAAAACTGTTTTTT.

The rearrangement joins TRBV7-9 to TRBJ2-5; possible D gene TRBD2, 5 bases. V was shortened by 4 bases and J by 7 bases, with 7 bases between the two germline ends. The CDR3 runs 11 residues. Germline V gene lookup returns CDR1 SEHNR and CDR2 FQNEAQ (reference sequence). CDR3 sequence: CASSYEGTQYF. The CDR3 DNA sequence: TGTGCCAGCAGCTACGAGGGGACCCAGTACTTC.

The chain links TRBV9 to TRBJ1-2, with 10 bases matching TRBD1. The CDR3 runs 16 residues. CDR1 is SGDLS, CDR2 YYNGEE, per germline. Trimming cost V 2 bases and J 7 bases; bases outside gene matches: 11. CDR3 nucleotide sequence: TGTGCCAGCAGCGTGGCCCCGACAGGGGGCGTGCCTGGCTACACCTTC. Translating gives CASSVAPTGGVPGYTF.

The chain joins TRBV18 to TRBJ1-5; D uncertain. The length of the CDR3 is 14 residues. Trimming shortened V by 2 bases and J by 7 bases, and 12 bases separated the two germline ends. Germline CDR1 is KGHSH and CDR2 is LQKENI. The CDR3 spells CASSPGRAGQPQHF. The CDR3 DNA reads TGTGCCAGCTCACCAGGGAGGGCTGGGCAGCCCCAGCATTTT. Looking up the rest from reference TRBV18 and TRBJ1-5 gives the full variable domain: NAGVMQNPRHLVRRRGQEARLRCSPMKGHSHVYWYRQLPEEGLKFMVYLQKENIIDESGMPKERFSAEFPKEGPSILRIQQVVRGDSAAYFCASSPGRAGQPQHFGDGTRLSIL.

This chain uses TRBV27 with TRBJ1-3; weak D call: TRBD1 (5 bases). The germline CDR1 and CDR2 sequences are MNHEY and SMNVEV (reference sequence). V was clipped by 5 bases and J by 1 base, with 18 bases between them. The CDR3 covers 17 residues. The CDR3 here is CASSPKGDRTSGNTIYF. The CDR3 DNA sequence: TGTGCCAGCAGTCCCAAGGGCGACAGAACTTCTGGAAACACCATATATTTT.

The chain carries TRBV5-4 and TRBJ2-2; tentative D call: TRBD2 (5 bases). The V and J ends lost 2 bases and 7 bases respectively, with 9 bases between them. Germline values: CDR1 SGHNT, CDR2 YYREEE (reference sequence). The CDR3 is made up of 13 amino acids. The CDR3 spells CASSLSEDGELFF. DNA for the CDR3: TGTGCCAGCAGCTTATCGGAGGACGGGGAGCTGTTTTTT.

The chain uses TRBV11-2 and TRBJ2-7, with D perhaps matching TRBD1 (6 bases). The CDR3 covers 14 residues. V lost 1 base to trimming and J lost 2 bases, with 9 bases between them. CDR1 is SGHAT, CDR2 FQNNGV, per germline. For the CDR3, the DNA is TGTGCCAGCAGCTTAGGACCAGGGGCCTACGAGCAGTACGTC. Its protein is CASSLGPGAYEQYV.

V and J are TRBV5-1 and TRBJ2-5, with 10 bases identical to TRBD2. The CDR3 consists of 15 residues. V gave up 5 bases and J gave up 8 bases; unmatched junction bases: 12. The germline CDR1 and CDR2 sequences are SGHRS and YFSETQ. The CDR3 loop reads CASRASGSPPGTQYF. CDR3 DNA sequence: TGCGCCAGCAGGGCTAGCGGGAGCCCCCCGGGAACCCAGTACTTC.

V gene TRBV4-2 combines with J gene TRBJ1-2; D gene uncertain. The CDR3 sequence is 14 residues long. V gave up 4 bases and J gave up 6 bases, with 15 bases separating them. Germline V gene sequence: CDR1 LGHNA, CDR2 YNFKEQ. The CDR3 is CASSPGSDYDGYTF. For the CDR3, the DNA is TGTGCCAGCAGCCCCGGGTCAGACTATGATGGCTACACCTTC.

There are a few counts of this clone. The chain has TRBV3-1 (or the pseudogene TRBV3-2) and TRBJ1-1; D is unclear. CDR3 size: 14 residues. Trimming cost V 2 bases and J 5 bases, with 12 bases left between them. CDR1 LGHDT and CDR2 YNNKEL come from the germline V gene (reference sequence). CDR3 amino acids: CASSQYEGITEAFF. The CDR3 DNA follows: TGTGCCAGCAGCCAATATGAGGGCATAACTGAAGCTTTCTTT.

The chain employs TRBV18 and TRBJ1-2; the D gene is possibly TRBD1 (6 bases). The ends were cut back, 5 bases at V and 8 bases at J, with 30 bases in the middle. This CDR3 spans 18 amino acids. CDR1 is KGHSH and CDR2 is LQKENI in the germline V gene. This CDR3 reads CASSTVTASTAGAEGYTF. CDR3 bases: TGTGCCAGCTCAACCGTTACGGCCTCCACAGCAGGGGCGGAGGGCTACACCTTC.

This clone was seen just once. The V and J genes are TRBV19 and TRBJ2-5; TRBD2 matches 7 bases. Per germline, CDR1 LNHDA and CDR2 SQIVND (reference sequence). The V gene end was trimmed by 4 bases and the J gene end by 3 bases; junction bases not matched to a gene: 5. The CDR3 covers 14 residues. The CDR3 coding sequence is TGTGCCAGTAGTACTAGCGGAACGGAAGAGACCCAGTACTTC. Its protein is CASSTSGTEETQYF. The entire variable domain, with the rest obtained from reference TRBV19 and TRBJ2-5, is as follows: DGGITQSPKYLFRKEGQNVTLSCEQNLNHDAMYWYRQDPGQGLRLIYYSQIVNDFQKGDIAEGYSVSREKKESFPLTVTSAQKNPTAFYLCASSTSGTEETQYFGPGTRLLVL.

The rearrangement joins TRBV5-8 to TRBJ1-5, with 7 positions matching TRBD1. Germline CDR1 is SGHTS and CDR2 is YDEGEE. V lost 4 bases to trimming and J lost 3 bases; unmatched junction nucleotides: 7. The CDR3 runs 15 residues. This CDR3 is CASSTGQVFNQPQHF. The CDR3 DNA follows: TGTGCCAGCAGCACAGGACAGGTTTTCAATCAGCCCCAGCATTTT. Looking up the rest from reference TRBV5-8 and TRBJ1-5 gives the full variable domain: EAGVTQSPTHLIKTRGQQATLRCSPISGHTSVYWYQQALGLGLQFLLWYDEGEERNRGNFPPRFSGRQFPNYSSELNVNALELEDSALYLCASSTGQVFNQPQHFGDGTRLSIL.

This rearrangement joins TRBV10-3 to TRBJ2-5; TRBD1 matches at 9 bases. The germline V gene encodes CDR1 ENHRY and CDR2 SYGVKD. This CDR3 spans 13 amino acids. V gave up 10 bases and J gave up 5 bases; unmatched junction bases: 8. For the CDR3, the DNA is TGTGCCACTTCGACAGGGGGTGTTGAGACCCAGTACTTC. Translated: CATSTGGVETQYF.

This chain joins TRBV6-6 and TRBJ1-2; D is perhaps TRBD1 (5 bases). The germline gives CDR1 MNHNY, CDR2 SVGAGI (reference sequence). The CDR3 contains 17 residues. The V gene lost 5 bases and the J gene lost 0 bases, with 19 bases spanning the gap. CDR3 coding DNA: TGTGCCAGCAGTCCTCGACAAGGGGCTTTAGCTAACTATGGCTACACCTTC. Protein: CASSPRQGALANYGYTF.

This chain joins TRBV4-1 and TRBJ1-6; D remains ambiguous. V dropped 0 bases and J dropped 0 bases, with 15 bases sitting between them. The CDR3 has 19 amino acids. Germline V gene data show CDR1 as MGHRA and CDR2 as YSYEKL. This chain's CDR3 is CASSQDLGRASSYNSPLHF. The CDR3 DNA reads TGCGCCAGCAGCCAAGATCTTGGGAGGGCCAGCTCCTATAATTCACCCCTCCACTTT.

This chain joins TRBV29-1 and TRBJ2-3, with 7 bases identical to TRBD2. The CDR3 sequence is 13 residues long. CDR1 is SQVTM and CDR2 is ANQGSEA in the germline V gene. J was trimmed by 7 bases and V by 7 bases; bases with no gene match: 11. CDR3: CSARTRSFYTQYF. The CDR3 region has the DNA TGCAGCGCTCGGACTAGATCCTTTTATACGCAGTATTTT.

This chain uses TRBV2 with TRBJ2-1; D might be TRBD1 (6 bases). This CDR3 is built from 15 residues. The V and J ends lost 5 bases and 0 bases respectively, with 11 bases between them. Germline V CDR1 and CDR2: SNHLY, FYNNEI. CDR3 DNA: TGTGCCAGCAGTAACGGACAGAGCTCCTACAATGAGCAGTTCTTC. Protein sequence: CASSNGQSSYNEQFF.

The chain uses TRBV5-1 and TRBJ2-2; D is possibly TRBD1 (5 bases). The CDR3 contains 17 residues. Germline V gives CDR1 SGHRS, CDR2 YFSETQ. V was trimmed by 2 bases and J by 4 bases, leaving 18 bases between them. The CDR3 loop reads CASSFLRGPTGTGELFF. In DNA, the CDR3 is TGCGCCAGCAGCTTCCTAAGGGGCCCCACTGGCACCGGGGAGCTGTTTTTT.

The rearrangement links TRBV18 to TRBJ1-1; 7 bases are shared with TRBD1. CDR3 length equals 14 residues. J was trimmed by 6 bases and V by 5 bases; bases with no gene match: 9. The V gene's germline CDR1 is KGHSH and CDR2 LQKENI. CDR3 DNA: TGTGCCAGCTCATCCCAACAGGGGATGGCTGAAGCTTTCTTT. As protein: CASSSQQGMAEAFF.

The chain links TRBV5-1 to TRBJ2-1; no clear D. V was shortened by 1 base and J by 10 bases, with 15 bases between the two germline ends. Germline CDR1 and CDR2: SGHRS and YFSETQ. CDR3 length: 14 amino acids. This chain's CDR3 is CASSLLSLPEEQFF. CDR3 nucleotide sequence: TGCGCCAGCAGCTTGTTGTCCCTACCCGAGGAGCAGTTCTTC.

J is TRBJ1-5 and V is TRBV7-8, with TRBD1 as a possible D gene (5 bases). From germline, CDR1 is SGHVS and CDR2 FQNEAQ. Trimming stripped 4 bases from V and 4 bases from J, with 8 bases between. The CDR3 covers 13 residues. The CDR3 is CASSSGINQPQHF. CDR3 bases: TGTGCCAGCAGCTCAGGGATTAATCAGCCCCAGCATTTT.

The chain uses TRBV2 and TRBJ2-2; tentatively, D is TRBD2 (5 bases). The V end was cut by 4 bases, the J end by 4 bases, with 16 bases between. The CDR3 is 16 residues long. Germline lookup yields CDR1 SNHLY and CDR2 FYNNEI. For the CDR3, the DNA is TGTGCCAGCAGTGTACTGGGAGCCGGAACCACCGGGGAGCTGTTTTTT. Translated, it gives CASSVLGAGTTGELFF.

CDR3 in amino acids: CASSLGSGRQGGIEKLFF. CDR3 coding DNA: TGTGCCAGCAGCTTAGGCAGCGGAAGACAAGGAGGGATTGAAAAACTGTTTTTT. The V gene is TRBV7-9, the J gene TRBJ1-4; D unresolved. V was pared by 1 base and J by 7 bases, with 22 bases between. This CDR3 is 18 amino acids long. Per the germline V gene, CDR1 is SEHNR and CDR2 is FQNEAQ (reference sequence).

The chain employs TRBV2 and TRBJ2-7, with D possibly matching TRBD2 (5 bases). Trimming stripped 5 bases from V and 6 bases from J, with 14 bases between. Germline lookup yields CDR1 SNHLY and CDR2 FYNNEI. This CDR3 spans 13 amino acids. As DNA, the CDR3 is TGTGCCAGCAGTTTCGCTAGCTACGCCGAGCAGTACGTC. Its protein product is CASSFASYAEQYV.

This chain joins TRBV12-3 or TRBV12-4 and TRBJ1-1; D is undetermined. V was clipped by 5 bases and J by 3 bases, with 4 bases between them. The CDR3 is made up of 11 amino acids. CDR3 amino acids: CASSLYTEAFF. CDR3 DNA: TGTGCCAGCAGTCTATACACTGAAGCTTTCTTT.